A selection of T cell receptor beta chains follows, all from one sample in a study of T cell repertoires in cytomegalovirus infection. Antigen specificity for these receptors is unknown. From the reads, TCRdb called clonotypes with MiXCR, one entry per CDR3 protein. The table lists hundreds of thousands of distinct CDR3 sequences, 30% to 35% of them singletons, with about 20% in the top ten. Here the sequenced sample was cultured PBMCs, taken from culture after CMV antigen stimulation. These receptor sequences come from a human donor in good health (CMV status not recorded). Some clones in this sample may be carry-over from other donors' samples. The conserved cysteine and the conserved F or W are not part of the CDR3 here. Fields, in order: V gene, CDR3 protein.

v_gene: TRBV10-3; CDR3aa: ATKPTGGGGYT
v_gene: TRBV12-3/TRBV12-4; CDR3aa: ASSWAVSNQPQH
v_gene: TRBV7-2; CDR3aa: ASSLGQHIQPQH
v_gene: TRBV16; CDR3aa: ASSQQGQVSYEQY
v_gene: TRBV12-3/TRBV12-4; CDR3aa: ASSRNFRYTGELF
v_gene: TRBV12-3/TRBV12-4; CDR3aa: ASSTQGYGGYT
v_gene: TRBV7-9; CDR3aa: ASSLGYTSSGNIQY
v_gene: TRBV10-3; CDR3aa: AISEGLNTEAF
v_gene: TRBV7-8; CDR3aa: ASSPPPWTGAGDSPLH
v_gene: TRBV5-1; CDR3aa: ASSVGQGADTQY
v_gene: TRBV6-5; CDR3aa: ASSYSGGGLGTEAF
v_gene: TRBV20-1; CDR3aa: SARRASESTDTQY
v_gene: TRBV11-3; CDR3aa: ASSLEGGETGELF
v_gene: TRBV12-3/TRBV12-4; CDR3aa: ASSSHRGRLDTQY
v_gene: TRBV7-2; CDR3aa: ASSSGLGPTDTQY
v_gene: TRBV4-1; CDR3aa: ASSQVLGTEAF
v_gene: TRBV7-9; CDR3aa: ASSGPGTSGYEQY
v_gene: TRBV20-1; CDR3aa: SARVRIGDRADTEAF
v_gene: TRBV20-1; CDR3aa: SAHPDPYEQY
v_gene: TRBV6-2/TRBV6-3; CDR3aa: ASRSDRDPRLRSYEQY
v_gene: TRBV6-1; CDR3aa: ATRQGWTDTQY
v_gene: TRBV7-9; CDR3aa: ASSSGGSSGNTIY
v_gene: TRBV6-1; CDR3aa: ASNPMMGTGGETQY
v_gene: TRBV12-3/TRBV12-4; CDR3aa: ASSPGVSGNTIY
v_gene: TRBV5-6; CDR3aa: ASSSYRARAF
v_gene: TRBV6-5; CDR3aa: ASSYSSGGWGEKLF
v_gene: TRBV10-2; CDR3aa: ASSESSTTSYEQY
v_gene: TRBV7-2; CDR3aa: ASSLVDMKETQY
v_gene: TRBV7-2; CDR3aa: ATSTGHNNQPQH